This passage covers 26 T cell receptor beta chains from one sample sequenced in a study of high-grade serous ovarian cancer treatment subgroups (dated by TCRdb to the early 2020s). To prepare the library, the immunoSEQ multiplex PCR assay was applied. TCRdb re-hosts the immuneACCESS table, in-frame sequences only. Its copies lack some clones; in the studies checked, an unresolved V gene accounts for under half of them, and the cause for the rest is not known. For this sample there are some 40,000 clones; 70% to 80% appear just once. The ten largest clones capture about 3% of the sample. Collection of tumor samples took place before definitive surgery or chemotherapy. Sequencing input: tumor tissue. The source of these receptors is a human donor with high-grade serous ovarian cancer.

The rearrangement uses TRBV27 and TRBJ2-1, with 7 bases fitting TRBD1. The germline V gene encodes CDR1 MNHEY and CDR2 SMNVEV (reference sequence). V shed 5 bases and J 5 bases; nucleotides not matched to a gene: 3. This CDR3 has 13 residues. CDR3 loop: CASSRQGNNEQFF. CDR3 sequence (DNA): TGTGCCAGCAGTCGACAGGGCAACAATGAGCAGTTCTTC.

The CDR3 sequence: CASSFRDRGHEQYF. Here the CDR3 DNA reads TGTGCCAGCAGCTTCCGGGACAGGGGACACGAGCAGTACTTC. J is TRBJ2-7 and V is TRBV7-2; 10 nucleotides match TRBD1. Germline V gives CDR1 SGHTA, CDR2 FQGNSA. The V gene end was trimmed by 3 bases and the J gene end by 5 bases; junction bases not matched to a gene: 4. The CDR3 has 14 residues.

The CDR3, as DNA: TGTGCCAGCAGCGCCAATTCCCACTGGGACGCTAATGGCTACACCTTC. Translation gives CASSANSHWDANGYTF. The V gene is TRBV9, the J gene TRBJ1-2, with a tentative D call TRBD1 (5 bases). V lost 3 bases to trimming and J lost 6 bases, with 21 bases between them. The germline CDR1 and CDR2 sequences are SGDLS and YYNGEE. There are 16 residues in the CDR3. Full variable domain (outside the CDR3, taken from reference TRBV9 and TRBJ1-2): DSGVTQTPKHLITATGQRVTLRCSPRSGDLSVYWYQQSLDQGLQFLIQYYNGEERAKGNILERFSAQQFPDLHSELNLSSLELGDSALYFCASSANSHWDANGYTFGSGTRLTVV.

J is TRBJ2-7 and V is TRBV15; weak D call: TRBD1 (6 bases). CDR3 length equals 17 residues. Between the trimmed V and J ends, which lost 0 bases and 3 bases, there was a span of 18 bases. The germline CDR1 and CDR2 sequences are LNHNV and YYDKDF (reference sequence). The DNA for the CDR3 is TGTGCCACCAGCAGAGATCTTTTCAGGGGCCCGTACTACGAGCAGTACTTC. This translates into CATSRDLFRGPYYEQYF. Based on the CDR3 plus reference TRBV15 and TRBJ2-7, the full variable domain is DAMVIQNPRYQVTQFGKPVTLSCSQTLNHNVMYWYQQKSSQAPKLLFHYYDKDFNNEADTPDNFQSRRPNTSFCFLDIRSPGLGDTAMYLCATSRDLFRGPYYEQYFGPGTRLTVT.

This chain connects TRBV18 to TRBJ2-7; D may be TRBD1 (6 bases). Trimming stripped 4 bases from V and 5 bases from J, with 15 bases between. The germline CDR1 and CDR2 sequences are KGHSH and LQKENI. The CDR3 covers 14 residues. CDR3 in amino acids: CASSLKYRVHEQYF. The CDR3 nucleotides read TGTGCCAGCTCACTCAAATACAGGGTCCACGAGCAGTACTTC.

V gene TRBV4-1 combines with J gene TRBJ1-1, with 7 bases lining up with TRBD1. CDR1 is MGHRA, CDR2 YSYEKL, per germline. J lost 2 bases, V lost 5 bases, and 8 bases had no gene match. CDR3 length: 15 residues. The CDR3 DNA is TGCGCCAGCAGCTCTAGGGGGCTCGGAAACACTGAAGCTTTCTTT. This translates into CASSSRGLGNTEAFF.

The sample holds one count of this clone. The gene calls are TRBV28 and TRBJ1-2, with D hard to call. The CDR3 has 12 amino acids. Per the germline V gene, CDR1 is MDHEN and CDR2 is SYDVKM. Trimming cost V 6 bases and J 8 bases, with 13 bases left between them. CDR3 coding DNA: TGTGCCAGCAGAAACCCTGTCCAGGGCTACACCTTC. The encoded protein is CASRNPVQGYTF.

The V gene is TRBV7-9, the J gene TRBJ2-1, with TRBD2 matching over 13 bases. The CDR3 spans 16 residues. The germline V gene encodes CDR1 SEHNR and CDR2 FQNEAQ (reference sequence). V lost 7 bases to trimming and J lost 2 bases; unmatched junction nucleotides: 5. The chain's CDR3 is CASTPGLAGAYNEQFF. The CDR3 DNA reads TGTGCCAGCACCCCCGGACTAGCGGGGGCCTACAATGAGCAGTTCTTC.

This chain joins TRBV7-9 and TRBJ1-1, with a tentative D call TRBD1 (5 bases). In germline, CDR1 is SEHNR, CDR2 FQNEAQ (reference sequence). There are 15 residues in the CDR3. Trimming took off 3 bases at V and 3 bases at J, with 14 bases between the two ends. The DNA for the CDR3 is TGTGCCAGCAGCTTGGAAAGGGGACGCGACACTGAAGCTTTCTTT. Protein product: CASSLERGRDTEAFF.

The chain joins TRBV5-1 to TRBJ2-2; D is unclear. V lost 6 bases and J lost 5, with 8 bases in between. The CDR3 loop spans 12 amino acids. Looked up from germline, CDR1 is SGHRS and CDR2 is YFSETQ. The CDR3 nucleotides are TGCGCCAGCATGGGCTGTACCGGGGAGCTGTTTTTT. Translating gives CASMGCTGELFF. The variable domain in full, completed from reference TRBV5-1 and TRBJ2-2, reads KAGVTQTPRYLIKTRGQQVTLSCSPISGHRSVSWYQQTPGQGLQFLFEYFSETQRNKGNFPGRFSGRQFSNSRSEMNVSTLELGDSALYLCASMGCTGELFFGEGSRLTVL.

The chain has TRBV2 and TRBJ2-1; D tentatively fits TRBD1 or TRBD2 (5 bases each). Germline V gives CDR1 SNHLY, CDR2 FYNNEI. Trimming removed 7 bases at V and 2 bases at J, with 9 bases between. This CDR3 is 13 amino acids long. Here the CDR3 reads CASTGTAYNEQFF. CDR3 in DNA: TGTGCCAGCACTGGGACGGCCTACAATGAGCAGTTCTTC.

The chain links TRBV7-2 to TRBJ2-7; 9 bases line up with TRBD1. The CDR3 runs 16 residues. With V trimmed by 6 bases and J by 2 bases, 11 bases remained unmatched. Per the germline V gene, CDR1 is SGHTA and CDR2 is FQGNSA. The CDR3 region has the DNA TGTGCCAGCAGACGGTCCTCGGGACAGGGTACCTACGAGCAGTACTTC. It encodes CASRRSSGQGTYEQYF.

This chain uses TRBV5-1 with TRBJ2-5; no clear D gene. This CDR3 has 12 amino acids. Germline CDR1 SGHRS, CDR2 YFSETQ. Between the trimmed V and J ends, which lost 4 bases and 5 bases, there was a span of 9 bases. CDR3 coding DNA: TGCGCCAGCAGCCCCGGACGGGAGACCCAGTACTTC. It specifies CASSPGRETQYF. Drawing the rest from reference TRBV5-1 and TRBJ2-5, the complete variable domain is KAGVTQTPRYLIKTRGQQVTLSCSPISGHRSVSWYQQTPGQGLQFLFEYFSETQRNKGNFPGRFSGRQFSNSRSEMNVSTLELGDSALYLCASSPGRETQYFGPGTRLLVL.

This clone showed up just a few times. This sequence joins TRBV5-6 and TRBJ1-5; D gene unclear. Deletions cut 3 bases from V and 8 bases from J, with 15 bases between. The CDR3 totals 14 residues. Germline values: CDR1 SGHDT, CDR2 YYEEEE. CDR3 in amino acids: CASSSDLPGEPQHF. The DNA for the CDR3 is TGTGCCAGCAGCTCTGACTTACCCGGGGAGCCCCAGCATTTT.

The chain combines TRBV7-2 with TRBJ2-1; D unresolved. Germline V CDR1 and CDR2: SGHTA, FQGNSA. This CDR3 has 14 amino acids. V was pared by 2 bases and J by 2 bases, with 7 bases between. CDR3 region: CASSLFGPYNEQFF. The DNA of the CDR3 is TGTGCCAGCAGCTTATTTGGCCCCTACAATGAGCAGTTCTTC.

In regard to this clone: A read error may account for a junction end that differs from germline. The rearrangement joins TRBV7-2 to TRBJ2-5, with 9 bases aligning to TRBD2. Germline CDR1 is SGHTA and CDR2 is FQGNSA. The CDR3 has 12 amino acids. The CDR3 sequence: CASSFSSGIEDF. The CDR3 DNA reads TGTGCCAGCAGCTTTTCTAGCGGGATCGAAGACTTC.

J is TRBJ2-5 and V is TRBV29-1, with D perhaps being TRBD1 or TRBD2 (9 bases each). The length of the CDR3 is 18 residues. Trimming cost V 8 bases and J 5 bases, with 33 bases left between them. CDR1 and CDR2 from the germline V gene are SQVTM and ANQGSEA. The CDR3 region has the DNA TGCAGCATAATCCCGGGACAGGGTTGGGTCAGCGGGAGGGAGACCCAGTACTTC. Translating gives CSIIPGQGWVSGRETQYF.

The chain combines TRBV5-1 with TRBJ2-6, with D possibly TRBD1 on 5 matching bases. CDR1 and CDR2 (germline): SGHRS, YFSETQ. This CDR3 has 15 residues. V lost 3 bases, J lost 0 bases, and 7 bases lay in between. CDR3 sequence: CASSSTASGANVLTF. The DNA of the CDR3 is TGCGCCAGCAGCTCGACAGCCTCTGGGGCCAACGTCCTGACTTTC.

The V and J genes are TRBV7-9 and TRBJ2-1, with D perhaps matching TRBD2 (5 bases). The CDR3 is 13 residues long. The germline gives CDR1 SEHNR, CDR2 FQNEAQ (reference sequence). The ends were cut back, 3 bases at V and 8 bases at J, with 11 bases in the middle. The CDR3 sequence is CASSLATSYEQFF. The CDR3 nucleotides are TGTGCCAGCAGCTTGGCAACTAGTTATGAGCAGTTCTTC.

V is TRBV7-2 and J is TRBJ2-7, with 9 bases lining up with TRBD1. This CDR3 contains 15 residues. After removal of 2 bases from V and 4 bases from J, the junction contained 6 bases not matched to a gene. CDR1 is SGHTA and CDR2 is FQGNSA in the germline V gene. The CDR3 bases are TGTGCCAGCAGCTTAAGTACAGGGGGCGCATACGAGCAGTACTTC. Its translation is CASSLSTGGAYEQYF.

The chain joins TRBV4-3 to TRBJ1-4; a weak D match, TRBD1 (6 bases). Trimming removed 5 bases from V and 4 bases from J, with 8 bases in between. Germline-derived CDR1 and CDR2 are LGHNA and YSLEER. The CDR3 has 13 residues. The CDR3 here is CASSGTRNEKLFF. CDR3 DNA sequence: TGCGCCAGCAGCGGGACACGTAATGAAAAACTGTTTTTT.

The chain links TRBV28 to TRBJ1-1; 8 bases fit TRBD1. There are 14 residues in the CDR3. V trimming: 6 bases; J trimming: 3 bases; junction bases outside the gene matches: 6. Germline CDR1 MDHEN, CDR2 SYDVKM. CDR3 loop: CASSRPGQDTEAFF. DNA for the CDR3: TGTGCCAGCAGCCGACCGGGACAGGACACTGAAGCTTTCTTT.

The J gene is TRBJ2-6, the V gene TRBV2, with D uncertain. Germline CDR1 reads SNHLY; CDR2 reads FYNNEI. CDR3 size: 15 residues. The V end lost 8 bases, the J end lost 0 bases, and 11 bases lay between the germline ends. The DNA for the CDR3 is TGTGCCAGCGTGGACGGGTTCTCTGGGGCCAACGTCCTGACTTTC. It yields the protein CASVDGFSGANVLTF.

This chain links TRBV6-5 with TRBJ2-1; the match to TRBD1 covers 9 bases. CDR3 length: 16 amino acids. The V gene's germline CDR1 is MNHEY and CDR2 SVGAGI. Trimming cost V 1 base and J 5 bases; bases outside gene matches: 6. CDR3 loop: CASSYWGQGAHNEQFF. The DNA of the CDR3 is TGTGCCAGCAGTTACTGGGGACAGGGCGCCCACAATGAGCAGTTCTTC.

This chain links TRBV29-1 with TRBJ1-4; TRBD1 is a possible D gene (6 bases). The germline V gene encodes CDR1 SQVTM and CDR2 ANQGSEA. The CDR3 is 15 residues long. V shed 3 bases and J shed 7 bases, with 18 bases lying between them. The CDR3 reads CSVDDPGTIGEKLFF. The CDR3 nucleotides are TGCAGCGTTGATGATCCCGGGACAATAGGTGAAAAACTGTTTTTT.

J is TRBJ1-2 and V is TRBV6-5; D gene ambiguous. V was shortened by 5 bases and J by 4 bases, with 8 bases between the two germline ends. Germline V CDR1 and CDR2: MNHEY, SVGAGI. The CDR3 totals 12 residues. As DNA, the CDR3 is TGTGCCAGCAGTGTGACGGCCTATGGCTACACCTTC. It encodes CASSVTAYGYTF.